The next 24 T cell receptor beta chains were all read from a single sample in a study of blood T cells in healthy people across ages. Combining a sample-barcoded 5' primer with a J-beta primer mix, a second PCR ran for roughly 7 to 11 cycles. Each CDR3 protein gets one entry after TCRdb re-called the 5' RACE reads with MiXCR. The top ten hold more than 8.5% of the sample, which has more than 900,000 distinct CDR3 sequences, around 29% seen once. These same records also appear under a second study, on T cells of mothers and their children.

The sample comprised blood. The source of these receptors is a woman in her forties in good health.

A note on this clonotype: One junction end disagrees with the germline gene, perhaps due to a read error. The chain employs TRBV12-3 or TRBV12-4 and TRBJ2-1; tentatively, D is TRBD1 (7 bases). The CDR3 has 13 residues. This CDR3 is CAGSAGQPGKQFF. The CDR3, as DNA: TGTGCCGGCAGCGCGGGACAGCCGGGTAAGCAGTTCTTC.

In this sample, this clonotype turned up many times. The J gene is TRBJ2-1, the V gene TRBV20-1; no reliable D call. Germline CDR1 DFQATT, CDR2 SNEGSKA (reference sequence). The CDR3 is made up of 12 amino acids. The germline V and J ends were trimmed by 0 bases and 1 base, with 1 base remaining between them. CDR3 coding DNA: TGCAGTGCTAGAGAGTCCTACAATGAGCAGTTCTTC. As protein: CSARESYNEQFF.

This clonotype was picked up a small number of times. The chain is built from TRBV20-1 and TRBJ2-5; D tentatively fits TRBD1 or TRBD2 (6 bases each). V gave up 6 bases and J gave up 1 base, with 9 bases separating them. This CDR3 contains 12 residues. Germline CDR1 DFQATT, CDR2 SNEGSKA (reference sequence). CDR3 coding DNA: TGCAGTGCCTGGGGGGCCCAAGAGACCCAGTACTTC. Amino acids: CSAWGAQETQYF.

The rearrangement joins TRBV12-3 or TRBV12-4 to TRBJ2-3; 8 nucleotides line up with TRBD2. The CDR3 sequence is 14 residues long. V lost 8 bases to trimming and J lost 3 bases; unmatched junction nucleotides: 7. The CDR3 DNA follows: TGTGCCAGCGAAAGCGGGGGACAAACAGATACGCAGTATTTT. This gives the protein CASESGGQTDTQYF.

The J gene is TRBJ1-3, the V gene TRBV18; tentatively, D is TRBD1 (6 bases). Trimming pared 4 bases from V and 0 bases from J, leaving 16 bases between. Germline V lookup: CDR1 KGHSH, CDR2 LQKENI. The CDR3 contains 17 residues. This chain's CDR3 is CASSLIQGSRSGNTIYF. DNA of the CDR3: TGTGCCAGCTCACTCATACAGGGATCACGCTCTGGAAACACCATATATTTT. The entire variable domain, with the rest obtained from reference TRBV18 and TRBJ1-3, is as follows: NAGVMQNPRHLVRRRGQEARLRCSPMKGHSHVYWYRQLPEEGLKFMVYLQKENIIDESGMPKERFSAEFPKEGPSILRIQQVVRGDSAAYFCASSLIQGSRSGNTIYFGEGSWLTVV.

The rearrangement joins TRBV7-3 to TRBJ1-6; D remains unclear. V dropped 5 bases and J dropped 10 bases, with 12 bases sitting between them. Germline assignment: CDR1 SGHTA and CDR2 FQGTGA. This CDR3 is 13 amino acids long. The CDR3 spells CASSTGARSPLHF. For the CDR3, the DNA is TGTGCCAGCAGCACGGGAGCTAGATCACCCCTCCACTTT.

Remarks on this clonotype: A read error may produce the germline difference seen at one junction end. This rearrangement joins TRBV29-1 to TRBJ2-2, with D perhaps matching TRBD2 (6 bases). Germline assignment: CDR1 SQVTM and CDR2 ANQGSEA. The CDR3 has 16 amino acids. The CDR3 DNA sequence: TGCAGCGTTGAAGCCGTGGGCGGTGGCGGGACCGGAGAGCTGTTTTTT. It is translated as CSVEAVGGGGTGELFF.

On this clonotype itself: Relative to the germline gene, one junction end is altered; a read error may explain this. J is TRBJ2-3 and V is TRBV3-1; D possibly matches TRBD1 or TRBD2 (5 bases each). This CDR3 has 16 residues. Germline CDR1 LGHDT, CDR2 YNNKEL (reference sequence). As DNA, the CDR3 is TGTGCCGGCAGCCCGACCGGGGCCAAAGGTACAGATACGCAGTATTTT. Amino acid sequence: CAGSPTGAKGTDTQYF.

This clonotype was seen a few times. Relative to the germline gene, one junction end is altered; a read error may explain this. V and J are TRBV29-1 and TRBJ2-1; no definite D call. CDR3 size: 14 residues. CDR1 is SQVTM, CDR2 ANQGSEA, per germline. Here the CDR3 reads CSVDFATDPNERFF. The DNA of the CDR3 is TGCAGCGTTGACTTCGCCACCGATCCCAATGAGCGGTTCTTC.

The rearrangement links TRBV7-9 to TRBJ2-2; D is ambiguous. The V and J ends lost 0 bases and 1 base respectively, with 9 bases between them. CDR1 is SEHNR, CDR2 FQNEAQ, per germline (reference sequence). The CDR3 has 16 amino acids. This chain's CDR3 is CASSLAIAGNTGELFF. CDR3 DNA: TGTGCCAGCAGCTTAGCGATTGCAGGGAACACCGGGGAGCTGTTTTTT.

The V call is TRBV7-2, the J call TRBJ2-3; 9 bases are a match to TRBD2. The length of the CDR3 is 16 residues. Germline V gene lookup returns CDR1 SGHTA and CDR2 FQGNSA. The junction had 7 bases not matched to a gene; V was cut back by 3 bases and J by 3 bases. CDR3: CASSFLAGVVTDTQYF. The CDR3 bases are TGTGCCAGCAGCTTCTTAGCGGGAGTAGTAACAGATACGCAGTATTTT. Variable domain in full (rest from reference TRBV7-2 and TRBJ2-3): GAGVSQSPSNKVTEKGKDVELRCDPISGHTALYWYRQSLGQGLEFLIYFQGNSAPDKSGLPSDRFSAERTGGSVSTLTIQRTQQEDSAVYLCASSFLAGVVTDTQYFGPGTRLTVL.

CDR3 nucleotide sequence: TGCAGTGCCGGCAGGAGGAATGAAAAACTGTTTTTT. Protein sequence: CSAGRRNEKLFF. The chain links TRBV20-1 to TRBJ1-4; D gene ambiguous. The CDR3 runs 12 residues. V lost 6 bases and J lost 5, with 10 bases in between. CDR1 is DFQATT, CDR2 SNEGSKA, per germline (reference sequence).

The chain joins TRBV18 to TRBJ2-1; tentative D call: TRBD2 (7 bases). The CDR3 is made up of 12 amino acids. Per germline, CDR1 KGHSH and CDR2 LQKENI. With 0 bases removed from V and 12 bases from J, the gap between germline ends came to 9 bases. The CDR3 bases are TGTGCCAGCTCACCACCTAGGGGGGGGCAGTTCTTC. As protein: CASSPPRGGQFF.

The chain is built from TRBV21-1 and TRBJ1-6; the table's D call of TRBD1 was not tested on the DNA. TRBV21-1 is termed a pseudogene. The CDR3 extends over 15 amino acids. DNA of the CDR3: TGTGCCAGCAGCAAAAGGCGGGACGGGAATTCACCCCTCCACTTT. Translating gives CASSKRRDGNSPLHF.

The CDR3 nucleotides are TGCGCCAGCAGCTCGGGGGGGGACATCAAGGGCGAGCAGTACTTC. This codes for CASSSGGDIKGEQYF. This chain connects TRBV5-1 to TRBJ2-7; TRBD2 matches 8 bases. Trimming took 3 bases from V and 6 from J; bases not matched to a gene: 11. In germline, CDR1 is SGHRS, CDR2 YFSETQ. The CDR3 extends over 15 amino acids.

V gene TRBV30 combines with J gene TRBJ2-1; 10 bases align to TRBD2. V was pared by 4 bases and J by 1 base, with 4 bases of the junction left unmatched. CDR1 is GTSNPN and CDR2 is SVGIG in the germline V gene (reference sequence). The CDR3 extends over 15 amino acids. The CDR3 here is CAWTRLAGSYNEQFF. For the CDR3, the DNA is TGTGCCTGGACCCGACTAGCGGGTTCCTACAATGAGCAGTTCTTC.

This clonotype occurred a few times. V gene TRBV9 combines with J gene TRBJ1-4; the D is unclear. Between the trimmed V and J ends, which lost 0 bases and 8 bases, there was a span of 17 bases. The length of the CDR3 is 16 residues. Germline CDR1 and CDR2: SGDLS and YYNGEE. The CDR3 nucleotides are TGTGCCAGCAGCGTAGGTCAGCCAGCGCCAACGGAAAAACTGTTTTTT. Protein product: CASSVGQPAPTEKLFF. Full variable domain (rest looked up from reference TRBV9 and TRBJ1-4): DSGVTQTPKHLITATGQRVTLRCSPRSGDLSVYWYQQSLDQGLQFLIQYYNGEERAKGNILERFSAQQFPDLHSELNLSSLELGDSALYFCASSVGQPAPTEKLFFGSGTQLSVL.

This clonotype was detected only a few times. This chain joins TRBV7-2 and TRBJ2-7; 12 nucleotides match TRBD2. J lost 7 bases, V lost 5 bases, and 12 bases had no gene match. This CDR3 has 16 amino acids. Germline V gene lookup returns CDR1 SGHTA and CDR2 FQGNSA. CDR3 nucleotides: TGTGCCAGCAGCCGGCGGGGGGCTAGCGGGGGGGCGGAGCAGTACTTC. As protein: CASSRRGASGGAEQYF.

This chain connects TRBV5-1 to TRBJ2-5; 7 nucleotides agree with TRBD2. Looked up from germline, CDR1 is SGHRS and CDR2 is YFSETQ. This CDR3 region has 15 residues. After removal of 4 bases from V and 4 bases from J, the junction contained 10 bases not matched to a gene. CDR3 DNA sequence: TGCGCCAGCAGCGTGGTGGCGGGGGAATCAGAGACCCAGTACTTC. Translated, it gives CASSVVAGESETQYF.

V usage is TRBV5-1 and J usage is TRBJ2-7; tentative D call: TRBD2 (6 bases). The germline V and J ends were trimmed by 4 bases and 2 bases, with 16 bases remaining between them. This CDR3 is built from 15 residues. Looked up from germline, CDR1 is SGHRS and CDR2 is YFSETQ. The CDR3 spells CASSQSEGFTYEQYF. The CDR3 DNA is TGCGCCAGCAGCCAGTCGGAGGGATTTACCTACGAGCAGTACTTC.

The chain is built from TRBV7-9 and TRBJ2-3; tentative D call: TRBD1 (5 bases). The germline gives CDR1 SEHNR, CDR2 FQNEAQ (reference sequence). This CDR3 has 15 amino acids. Trimming stripped 0 bases from V and 3 bases from J, with 10 bases between. The CDR3 protein is CASSLADISTDTQYF. The CDR3 DNA is TGTGCCAGCAGCTTAGCGGACATCTCAACAGATACGCAGTATTTT.

As regards this clonotype: This could be a read error, since a much larger clone is one nucleotide away. The V call is TRBV4-1, the J call TRBJ2-1; 7 nucleotides line up with TRBD1. Germline CDR1 MGHRA, CDR2 YSYEKL. The CDR3 has 17 amino acids. V lost 1 base to trimming and J lost 5 bases; unmatched junction nucleotides: 11. CDR3: CASSQVGVGTEDNEQFF. The CDR3 DNA is TGCGCCAGCAGCCAAGTTGGGGTAGGGACAGAGGACAATGAGCAGTTCTTC.

This clonotype has only a few counts. The V call is TRBV7-9, the J call TRBJ1-2, with TRBD1 matching 8 bases. In germline, CDR1 is SEHNR, CDR2 FQNEAQ (reference sequence). This CDR3 region has 15 residues. J was trimmed by 4 bases and V by 1 base; bases with no gene match: 5. CDR3 residues: CASSLGWTGSYGYTF. The CDR3 bases are TGTGCCAGCAGCTTAGGGTGGACAGGGAGCTATGGCTACACCTTC.

This clonotype occurred many times. The chain carries TRBV12-3 or TRBV12-4 and TRBJ2-1, with D maybe TRBD1 (6 bases). Trimming removed 4 bases at V and 0 bases at J, with 16 bases between. The CDR3 consists of 17 residues. CDR3 amino acids: CASSSLWGPSSYNEQFF. Written as DNA, the CDR3 is TGTGCCAGCAGTTCCTTATGGGGGCCGAGCTCCTACAATGAGCAGTTCTTC.